This TCR beta chain was identified in a study of T-cell memory formation after mild COVID-19. Study background: Each donor largely had its own TCR clusters.

TCRdb analysed the 5' RACE reads with MiXCR anew, one entry per CDR3 protein. In the table there are about 560,000 distinct CDR3 sequences, around 15% of which are singletons. V was clipped by 2 bases and J by 2 bases, with 13 bases between them. From germline, CDR1 is DFQATT and CDR2 SNEGSKA (reference sequence). The CDR3 has 15 residues. There are a few counts of this clonotype. Sequencing was done on a sample of PBMCs or a T cell subset sorted from them (not recorded which). The chain recombines TRBV20-1 with TRBJ2-1; no reliable D call. The sequence was collected from an adult woman who had mild COVID-19 (a few samples of this study predate the infection). Cell type and time point are not known. This chain's CDR3 is CSARNAPEAYNEQFF. The CDR3 DNA sequence: TGCAGTGCTAGAAATGCTCCCGAGGCCTACAATGAGCAGTTCTTC.